This T cell receptor beta chain was obtained from a study of T cell responses to AZD1222 COVID-19 vaccine. With respect to this clone: The antigen is not known.

Germline assignment: CDR1 LNHDA and CDR2 SQIVND (reference sequence). V lost 4 bases and J 3 bases, leaving 0 bases between the germline ends. The CDR3 length is 10 residues. Data came from immunoSEQ multiplex PCR; TCRdb stores just in-frame clones and leaves some out. The sample contains 95,000 to 110,000 clones, approximately 86% of which appear only once. Findings and caveats of the study: Repertoire samples came only from after the peak T cell response.

This chain links TRBV19 with TRBJ1-1; D is unclear. The sequencing used peripheral blood, collected on day 0 of AZD1222 vaccination. This receptor was taken from an adult in good health. CDR3 sequence reads: CASSNTEAFF. CDR3 DNA sequence: TGTGCCAGTAGTAACACTGAAGCTTTCTTT.